These 28 T cell receptor beta chains were all obtained from the same sample, sequenced in a study of cytotoxic CD8 clonotypes in ibrutinib-treated CLL. Libraries were prepared by immunoSEQ multiplex PCR; TCRdb keeps only in-frame clonotypes and omits some of them. The repertoire holds roughly 150,000 clones, with 81% as singletons. The sequencing here drew on PBMCs, taken after 12 months of ibrutinib treatment. These receptors came from a human donor with chronic lymphocytic leukemia.

The rearrangement uses TRBV6-1 and TRBJ2-1, with 9 bases identical to TRBD1. The CDR3 has 13 residues. The germline V gene encodes CDR1 MNHNS and CDR2 SASEGT. V trimming: 9 bases; J trimming: 3 bases; junction bases outside the gene matches: 3. The CDR3 spells CASRGQGYNEQFF. The CDR3 coding sequence is TGTGCCAGTAGGGGACAGGGCTACAATGAGCAGTTCTTC.

The V gene is TRBV6-5, the J gene TRBJ2-1, with D unresolved. The germline V and J ends were trimmed by 2 bases and 10 bases, with 9 bases remaining between them. CDR1 is MNHEY, CDR2 SVGAGI, per germline. This CDR3 region has 12 residues. Here the CDR3 reads CASSYPLWEQFF. DNA for the CDR3: TGTGCCAGCAGTTACCCCCTTTGGGAGCAGTTCTTC.

The CDR3 here is CSVETSGRIGELFF. CDR3 DNA sequence: TGCAGCGTTGAAACTAGCGGGAGGATCGGGGAGCTGTTTTTT. The chain uses TRBV29-1 and TRBJ2-2, with 12 positions matching TRBD2. The CDR3 extends over 14 amino acids. V was pared by 2 bases and J by 7 bases, with 2 bases of the junction left unmatched. Germline CDR1 and CDR2: SQVTM and ANQGSEA.

The chain links TRBV5-1 to TRBJ1-3; D unclear. Trimming removed 1 base at V and 0 bases at J, with 5 bases between. This CDR3 contains 14 residues. Germline V lookup: CDR1 SGHRS, CDR2 YFSETQ. The CDR3 coding sequence is TGCGCCAGCAGCTTGTCTGACTCTGGAAACACCATATATTTT. Protein product: CASSLSDSGNTIYF.

The CDR3 sequence: CASTPDREGVGGYTF. The CDR3 bases are TGTGCCAGCACCCCTGACAGGGAAGGGGTAGGTGGCTACACCTTC. V is TRBV27 and J is TRBJ1-2; 7 positions agree with TRBD1. This CDR3 comprises 15 residues. The V and J ends lost 7 bases and 7 bases, in that order; junction bases with no gene match: 15. Looked up from germline, CDR1 is MNHEY and CDR2 is SMNVEV (reference sequence).

The J gene is TRBJ2-3, the V gene TRBV11-2, with D possibly TRBD1 on 5 matching bases. V was clipped by 5 bases and J by 6 bases, with 12 bases between them. Germline V gene sequence: CDR1 SGHAT, CDR2 FQNNGV. The CDR3 extends over 13 amino acids. CDR3 protein: CASSRGFGDTQYF. Written as DNA, the CDR3 is TGTGCCAGCAGCAGGGGATTCGGGGATACGCAGTATTTT.

This sequence joins TRBV6-5 and TRBJ1-1; D is perhaps TRBD1 (6 bases). V was pared by 5 bases and J by 0 bases, with 10 bases between. CDR1 is MNHEY and CDR2 is SVGAGI in the germline V gene. The CDR3 extends over 14 amino acids. Here the CDR3 reads CASSPDRMNTEAFF. The CDR3 coding sequence is TGTGCCAGCAGTCCCGACAGGATGAACACTGAAGCTTTCTTT.

The chain is built from TRBV7-9 and TRBJ2-3; D remains ambiguous. Looked up from germline, CDR1 is SEHNR and CDR2 is FQNEAQ (reference sequence). Deletions cut 1 base from V and 2 bases from J, with 10 bases between. The CDR3 covers 15 residues. CDR3 nucleotides: TGTGCCAGCAGCTTAGGTCCTAGTCCCACAGATACGCAGTATTTT. Translating gives CASSLGPSPTDTQYF.

The V gene is TRBV30, the J gene TRBJ1-6, with D possibly matching TRBD1 (5 bases). V shed 3 bases and J shed 9 bases, with 15 bases lying between them. The V gene's germline CDR1 is GTSNPN and CDR2 SVGIG (reference sequence). The CDR3 has 14 amino acids. CDR3 loop: CAWRDDSRASPLHF. CDR3 nucleotides: TGTGCCTGGAGGGACGACAGTAGAGCTTCACCCCTCCACTTT.

The gene calls are TRBV29-1 and TRBJ2-7; 9 bases map to TRBD1. The CDR3 is 14 residues long. The V gene end was trimmed by 8 bases and the J gene end by 1 base; junction bases not matched to a gene: 9. Germline V lookup: CDR1 SQVTM, CDR2 ANQGSEA. CDR3: CSILGQGMSYEQYF. In DNA form, the CDR3 reads TGCAGCATATTAGGACAGGGGATGTCCTACGAGCAGTACTTC.

V usage is TRBV6-5 and J usage is TRBJ1-1, with a tentative D call TRBD1 (5 bases). Trimming stripped 0 bases from V and 1 base from J, with 12 bases between. Germline assignment: CDR1 MNHEY and CDR2 SVGAGI. This CDR3 is built from 16 residues. For the CDR3, the DNA is TGTGCCAGCAGTTACTCCAGGGTCAGGGCGAACACTGAAGCTTTCTTT. It specifies CASSYSRVRANTEAFF.

The DNA for the CDR3 is TGTGCCAGCAGTTCCGGACAGGGAAACTATGGCTACACCTTC. It yields the protein CASSSGQGNYGYTF. V is TRBV28 and J is TRBJ1-2, with 8 positions matching TRBD1. This CDR3 has 14 residues. Germline V gene lookup returns CDR1 MDHEN and CDR2 SYDVKM. The V gene end was trimmed by 4 bases and the J gene end by 2 bases; junction bases not matched to a gene: 3.

V is TRBV4-1 and J is TRBJ2-2; the match to TRBD2 covers 7 bases. Germline-derived CDR1 and CDR2 are MGHRA and YSYEKL. The J segment lost 3 bases and the V segment lost 2 bases, leaving 9 bases of the junction unmatched. This CDR3 contains 17 residues. CDR3 region: CASSQIALAEHTGELFF. Here the CDR3 DNA reads TGCGCCAGCAGCCAAATCGCCCTAGCGGAACACACCGGGGAGCTGTTTTTT.

The chain links TRBV20-1 to TRBJ1-2; D is ambiguous. The CDR3 is 10 residues long. Looked up from germline, CDR1 is DFQATT and CDR2 is SNEGSKA (reference sequence). The V end was cut by 6 bases, the J end by 2 bases, with 4 bases between. The CDR3 nucleotides are TGCAGTGCCATCAACTATGGCTACACCTTC. It codes for CSAINYGYTF.

The J gene is TRBJ2-5, the V gene TRBV5-4; D is unresolved. Germline assignment: CDR1 SGHNT and CDR2 YYREEE (reference sequence). The V gene lost 0 bases and the J gene lost 6 bases, with 3 bases spanning the gap. The CDR3 length is 11 residues. Here the CDR3 reads CASSLEKTQYF. CDR3 nucleotide sequence: TGTGCCAGCAGCTTGGAAAAGACCCAGTACTTC.

V and J are TRBV9 and TRBJ2-5, with no clear D. The CDR3 is 14 amino acids. Trimming removed 0 bases from V and 7 bases from J, with 13 bases in between. Germline V gene data show CDR1 as SGDLS and CDR2 as YYNGEE. This chain's CDR3 is CASSVGRQDGTQYF. CDR3 bases: TGTGCCAGCAGCGTAGGCCGACAAGATGGGACCCAGTACTTC. Full variable domain (rest looked up from reference TRBV9 and TRBJ2-5): DSGVTQTPKHLITATGQRVTLRCSPRSGDLSVYWYQQSLDQGLQFLIQYYNGEERAKGNILERFSAQQFPDLHSELNLSSLELGDSALYFCASSVGRQDGTQYFGPGTRLLVL.

V and J are TRBV28 and TRBJ1-2; no firm D call. The CDR3 is 15 amino acids. V lost 3 bases and J 0 bases, leaving 11 bases between the germline ends. Germline V CDR1 and CDR2: MDHEN, SYDVKM. CDR3 nucleotides: TGTGCCAGCAGTTTGTCAGAAACCACTAACTATGGCTACACCTTC. Its translation is CASSLSETTNYGYTF.

V gene TRBV7-8 combines with J gene TRBJ1-1; TRBD1 matches 7 bases. J gave up 4 bases and V 2 bases, and 4 bases lay outside the gene matches. Per germline, CDR1 SGHVS and CDR2 FQNEAQ. The CDR3 extends over 14 amino acids. CDR3: CASSLRQGVTEAFF. The CDR3 DNA sequence: TGTGCCAGCAGCTTAAGGCAGGGGGTCACTGAAGCTTTCTTT.

The chain recombines TRBV13 with TRBJ2-6; no clear D. The CDR3 has 16 amino acids. Germline CDR1 and CDR2: PRHDT and FYEKMQ (reference sequence). V was clipped by 5 bases and J by 1 base, with 12 bases between them. For the CDR3, the DNA is TGTGCCAGCAGCCGAGTAACTACTTCTGGGGCCAACGTCCTGACTTTC. Its protein is CASSRVTTSGANVLTF.

This chain links TRBV5-6 with TRBJ2-7, with 7 bases lining up with TRBD1. The CDR3 loop spans 14 amino acids. Trimming cost V 2 bases and J 7 bases; bases outside gene matches: 9. The germline gives CDR1 SGHDT, CDR2 YYEEEE. The CDR3 here is CASSLGTVSREQYF. The CDR3 region has the DNA TGTGCCAGCAGCTTAGGGACAGTGTCGCGGGAGCAGTACTTC.

CDR3 sequence (DNA): TGTGCCAGCAAGGTTTGGGATGAGCAGTTCTTC. Translating gives CASKVWDEQFF. The chain links TRBV2 to TRBJ2-1; D call uncertain. CDR1 and CDR2 from the germline V gene are SNHLY and FYNNEI. Deletions cut 7 bases from V and 8 bases from J, with 9 bases between. CDR3 length: 11 amino acids.

The chain carries TRBV23-1 and TRBJ2-5; D is undetermined. TRBV23-1 belongs to the ORF category, with a function that is uncertain. The CDR3 sequence is 12 residues long. Trimming pared 2 bases from V and 1 base from J, leaving 2 bases between. CDR3 nucleotides: TGCGCCAGCAGTCAACCCCAAGAGACCCAGTACTTC. Protein product: CASSQPQETQYF.

This sequence joins TRBV4-3 and TRBJ2-2; D might be TRBD2 (6 bases). The germline V and J ends were trimmed by 2 bases and 6 bases, with 13 bases remaining between them. The CDR3 sequence is 15 residues long. Germline CDR1 reads LGHNA; CDR2 reads YSLEER. CDR3 sequence reads: CASSQTLGGSGELFF. The DNA of the CDR3 is TGCGCCAGCAGCCAAACGTTGGGGGGATCCGGGGAGCTGTTTTTT.

The chain combines TRBV7-9 with TRBJ1-5, with D tentatively TRBD1 (5 bases). Per the germline V gene, CDR1 is SEHNR and CDR2 is FQNEAQ (reference sequence). The CDR3 has 16 amino acids. V lost 0 bases and J 3 bases, leaving 12 bases between the germline ends. CDR3 in amino acids: CASSLARQGINQPQHF. In DNA form, the CDR3 reads TGTGCCAGCAGCTTAGCTCGGCAGGGCATCAATCAGCCCCAGCATTTT.

The chain uses TRBV28 and TRBJ2-5; no reliable D call. The germline V gene encodes CDR1 MDHEN and CDR2 SYDVKM. There are 10 residues in the CDR3. V was trimmed by 5 bases and J by 8 bases, leaving 6 bases between them. The CDR3 region has the DNA TGTGCCAGCAGTGACCGAACCCAGTACTTC. Protein sequence: CASSDRTQYF.

The chain joins TRBV7-9 to TRBJ1-1; D not certain. The CDR3 contains 15 residues. V shed 3 bases and J shed 1 base, with 12 bases lying between them. Per the germline V gene, CDR1 is SEHNR and CDR2 is FQNEAQ (reference sequence). This CDR3 is CASSLLYRENTEAFF. CDR3 DNA sequence: TGTGCCAGCAGCTTGTTGTATCGGGAGAACACTGAAGCTTTCTTT. The full variable domain, in which reference TRBV7-9 and TRBJ1-1 provide the parts outside the CDR3, is DTGVSQNPRHKITKRGQNVTFRCDPISEHNRLYWYRQTLGQGPEFLTYFQNEAQLEKSRLLSDRFSAERPKGSFSTLEIQRTEQGDSAMYLCASSLLYRENTEAFFGQGTRLTVV.

The chain carries TRBV19 and TRBJ1-5; a weak D match, TRBD1 (6 bases). Germline lookup yields CDR1 LNHDA and CDR2 SQIVND (reference sequence). V was trimmed by 4 bases and J by 5 bases, leaving 12 bases between them. There are 14 residues in the CDR3. DNA for the CDR3: TGTGCCAGTAGTACCAGGGGTTCCGATCAGCCCCAGCATTTT. This codes for CASSTRGSDQPQHF. Variable domain in full (rest from reference TRBV19 and TRBJ1-5): DGGITQSPKYLFRKEGQNVTLSCEQNLNHDAMYWYRQDPGQGLRLIYYSQIVNDFQKGDIAEGYSVSREKKESFPLTVTSAQKNPTAFYLCASSTRGSDQPQHFGDGTRLSIL.

The V and J genes are TRBV5-5 and TRBJ1-1; D may be TRBD1 (5 bases). The V end lost 4 bases, the J end lost 4 bases, and 20 bases lay between the germline ends. Germline-derived CDR1 and CDR2 are SGHKS and YYEKEE (reference sequence). CDR3 length: 16 amino acids. Written as DNA, the CDR3 is TGTGCCAGCAGCCCCGACCCCGGACGCCAGGGCACTGAAGCTTTCTTT. Its protein product is CASSPDPGRQGTEAFF.